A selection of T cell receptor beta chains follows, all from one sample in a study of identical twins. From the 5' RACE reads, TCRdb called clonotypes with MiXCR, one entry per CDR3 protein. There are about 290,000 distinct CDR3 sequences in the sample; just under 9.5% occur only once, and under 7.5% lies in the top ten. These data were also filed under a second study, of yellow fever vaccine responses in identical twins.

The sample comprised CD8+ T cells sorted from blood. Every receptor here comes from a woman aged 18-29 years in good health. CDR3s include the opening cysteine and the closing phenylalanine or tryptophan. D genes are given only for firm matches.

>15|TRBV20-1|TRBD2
CSARDLAGTTYERYF
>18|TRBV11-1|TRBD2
CASSPPGGIAGGPYEQYF
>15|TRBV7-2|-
CASSWGWDRYYEQYF
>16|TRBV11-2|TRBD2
CASSFRTSGSSYEQYF
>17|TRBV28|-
CASRPREDSRSPGELFF
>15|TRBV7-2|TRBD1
CASSLFGTGDQPQHF
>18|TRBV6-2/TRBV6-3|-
CASSYEIGAEADNTEAFF
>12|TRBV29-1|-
CSVEKGDNEQFF
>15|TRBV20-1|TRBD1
CSAGRGLGYTGELFF
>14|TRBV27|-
CASSLVGDPYEQYF
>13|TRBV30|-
CAWSLVLNTEAFF
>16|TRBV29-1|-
CSFVFESASGANVLTF
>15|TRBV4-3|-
CASSQDSGGAYEQYF
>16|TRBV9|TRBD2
CASSVGGTGGRDTQYF
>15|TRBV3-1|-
CASSQEQFIYNEQFF
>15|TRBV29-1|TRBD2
CSVEDRAGGSYEQYF
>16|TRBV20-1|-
CCASPTSSVITDTQYF
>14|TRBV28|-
CASSPWGASYEQYF
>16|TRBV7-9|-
CASSPEARPMGYEQYF
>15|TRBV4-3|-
CASRQDPGQSYEQYF
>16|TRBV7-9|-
CASSLSAPDWTYEQYF
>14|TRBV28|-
CASSGRGLGETQYF
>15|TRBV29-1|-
CSVEGRAGQAYEQYF
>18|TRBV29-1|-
CSVEDPSAHTWNYNEQFF
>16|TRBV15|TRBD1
CATSRWTGAFTYEQYF
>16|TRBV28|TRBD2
CASSSDILAGYNEQFF
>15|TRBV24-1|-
CATSDSGLDYNEQFF
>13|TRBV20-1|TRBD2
CSAAERGGFEQFF
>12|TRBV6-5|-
CASTPASGELFF
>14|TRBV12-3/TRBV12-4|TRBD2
CASGTSGNTDTQYF
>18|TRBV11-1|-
CASSPGEGDIIDNQPQHF
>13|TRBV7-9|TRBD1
CASSLEDRRALFF
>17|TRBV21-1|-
CASSKAPPAGGGETQYF
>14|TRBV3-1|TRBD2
CASSLPAGDGIQYF
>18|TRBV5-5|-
CASSLEGLAGSGTDTQYF
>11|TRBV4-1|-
CASSSRGEAFF
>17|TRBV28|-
CASSPDRDFSGANVLTF
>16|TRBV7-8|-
CASSLVAVPFDQPQHF
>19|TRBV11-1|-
CASSWLVRDFEPAQETQYF
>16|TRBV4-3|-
CASSQVQDPYNSPLHF
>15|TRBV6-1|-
CASTWVTDNTGELFF
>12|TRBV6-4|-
CASMAAIDTQYF
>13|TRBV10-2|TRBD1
CAGGTGGSNEQFF
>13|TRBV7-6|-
CASSPIPSGEQFF
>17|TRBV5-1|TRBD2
CASSLAQREGLEETQYF
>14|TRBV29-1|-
CSATPTGYTGELFF